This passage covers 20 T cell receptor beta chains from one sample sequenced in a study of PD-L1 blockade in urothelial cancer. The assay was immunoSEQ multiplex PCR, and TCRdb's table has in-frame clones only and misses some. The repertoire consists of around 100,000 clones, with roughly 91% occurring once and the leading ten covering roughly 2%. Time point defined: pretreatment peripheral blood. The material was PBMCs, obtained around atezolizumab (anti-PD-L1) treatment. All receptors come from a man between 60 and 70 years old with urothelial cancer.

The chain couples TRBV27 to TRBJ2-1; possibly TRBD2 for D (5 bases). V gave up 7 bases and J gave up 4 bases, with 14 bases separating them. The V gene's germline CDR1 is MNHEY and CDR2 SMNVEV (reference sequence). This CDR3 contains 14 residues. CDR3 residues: CASMISDLYNEQFF. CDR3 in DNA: TGTGCCAGCATGATTAGCGATTTATACAATGAGCAGTTCTTC.

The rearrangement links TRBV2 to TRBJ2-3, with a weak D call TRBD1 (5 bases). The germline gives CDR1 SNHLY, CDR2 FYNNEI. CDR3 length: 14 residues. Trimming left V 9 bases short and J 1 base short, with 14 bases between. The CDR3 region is CARGRVGGTDTQYF. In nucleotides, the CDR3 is TGTGCCAGAGGCAGGGTAGGAGGCACAGATACGCAGTATTTT.

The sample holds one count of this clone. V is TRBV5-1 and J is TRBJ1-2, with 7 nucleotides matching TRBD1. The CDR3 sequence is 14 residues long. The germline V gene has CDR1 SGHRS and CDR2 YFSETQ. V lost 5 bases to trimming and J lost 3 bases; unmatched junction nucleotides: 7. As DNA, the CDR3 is TGCGCCAGCAGGTCCACCGGGACAGACTATGGCTACACCTTC. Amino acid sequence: CASRSTGTDYGYTF.

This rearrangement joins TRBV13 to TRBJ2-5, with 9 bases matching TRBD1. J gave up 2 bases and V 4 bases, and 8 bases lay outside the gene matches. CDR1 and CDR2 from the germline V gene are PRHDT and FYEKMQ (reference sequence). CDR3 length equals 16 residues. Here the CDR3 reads CASSSVPGQGQETQYF. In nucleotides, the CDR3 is TGTGCCAGCAGCTCCGTGCCCGGACAGGGGCAAGAGACCCAGTACTTC.

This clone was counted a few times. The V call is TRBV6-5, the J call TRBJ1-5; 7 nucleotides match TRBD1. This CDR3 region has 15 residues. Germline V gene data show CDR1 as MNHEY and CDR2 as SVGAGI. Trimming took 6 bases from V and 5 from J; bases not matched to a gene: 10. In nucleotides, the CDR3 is TGTGCCAGCAGCCCATTACAGGGGTCCCATCAGCCCCAGCATTTT. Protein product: CASSPLQGSHQPQHF.

The CDR3 reads CASSQARGQGTEAFF. The CDR3 nucleotides are TGTGCCAGCAGCCAAGCGAGGGGGCAGGGCACTGAAGCTTTCTTT. This chain uses TRBV4-2 with TRBJ1-1, with 7 bases that match TRBD1. Germline CDR1 LGHNA, CDR2 YNFKEQ. The J segment lost 4 bases and the V segment lost 1 base, leaving 6 bases of the junction unmatched. This CDR3 region has 15 residues.

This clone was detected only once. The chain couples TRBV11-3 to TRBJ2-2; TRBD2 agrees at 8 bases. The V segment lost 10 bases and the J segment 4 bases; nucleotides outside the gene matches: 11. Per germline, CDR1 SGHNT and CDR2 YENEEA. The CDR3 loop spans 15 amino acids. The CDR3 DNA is TGTGCCACCACCGGGACTAGAGTCTTCACCGGGGAGCTGTTTTTT. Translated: CATTGTRVFTGELFF.

The CDR3, as DNA: TGTGCCAGCAGCCCTACCCTAGGGGTTTCACCCCTCCACTTT. Translation gives CASSPTLGVSPLHF. The chain links TRBV7-2 to TRBJ1-6, with a weak D call TRBD1 (5 bases). The CDR3 sequence is 14 residues long. The germline V and J ends were trimmed by 5 bases and 9 bases, with 14 bases remaining between them. Germline values: CDR1 SGHTA, CDR2 FQGNSA.

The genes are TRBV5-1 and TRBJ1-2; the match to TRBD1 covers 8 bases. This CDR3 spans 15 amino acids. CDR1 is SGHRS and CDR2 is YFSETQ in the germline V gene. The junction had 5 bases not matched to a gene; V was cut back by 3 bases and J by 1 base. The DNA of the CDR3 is TGCGCCAGCAGCTCGGCGACAGGGGATAACTATGGCTACACCTTC. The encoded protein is CASSSATGDNYGYTF.

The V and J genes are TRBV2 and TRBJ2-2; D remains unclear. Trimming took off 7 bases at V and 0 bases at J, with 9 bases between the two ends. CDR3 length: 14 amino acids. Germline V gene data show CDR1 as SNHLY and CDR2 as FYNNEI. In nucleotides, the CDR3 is TGTGCCAGCAATTACTACGCGAACACCGGGGAGCTGTTTTTT. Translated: CASNYYANTGELFF.

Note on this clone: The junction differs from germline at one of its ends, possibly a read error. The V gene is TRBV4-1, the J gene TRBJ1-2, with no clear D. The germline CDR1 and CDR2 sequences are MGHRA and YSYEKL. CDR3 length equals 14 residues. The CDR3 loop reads CASSEDPLDYGYTF. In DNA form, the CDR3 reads TGCGCCAGCAGCGAAGACCCCCTAGACTATGGCTACACCTTC.

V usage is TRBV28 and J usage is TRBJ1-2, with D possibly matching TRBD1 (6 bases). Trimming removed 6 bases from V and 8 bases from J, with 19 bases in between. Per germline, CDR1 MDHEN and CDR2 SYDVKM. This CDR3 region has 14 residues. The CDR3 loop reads CASSPALGTLGYTF. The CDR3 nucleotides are TGTGCCAGCAGCCCCGCGCTTGGGACACTAGGCTACACCTTC.

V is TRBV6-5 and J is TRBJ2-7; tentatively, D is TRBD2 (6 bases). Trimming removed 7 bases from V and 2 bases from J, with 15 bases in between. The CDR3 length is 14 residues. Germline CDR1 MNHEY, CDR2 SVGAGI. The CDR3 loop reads CASKTQRAPYEQYF. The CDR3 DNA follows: TGTGCCAGCAAAACCCAGCGGGCCCCCTACGAGCAGTACTTC.

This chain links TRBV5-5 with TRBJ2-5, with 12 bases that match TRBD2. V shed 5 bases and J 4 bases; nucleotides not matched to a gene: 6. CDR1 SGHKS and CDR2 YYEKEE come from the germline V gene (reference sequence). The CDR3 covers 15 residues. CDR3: CASSSSGGAGETQYF. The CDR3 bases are TGTGCCAGCAGTTCTAGCGGGGGGGCCGGAGAGACCCAGTACTTC.

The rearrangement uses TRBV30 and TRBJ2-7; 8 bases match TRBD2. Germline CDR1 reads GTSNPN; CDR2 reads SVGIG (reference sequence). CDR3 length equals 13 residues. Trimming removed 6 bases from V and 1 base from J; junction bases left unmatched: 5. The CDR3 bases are TGTGCCTGCTGGGCTAGCGGGTCCTACGAGCAGTACTTC. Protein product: CACWASGSYEQYF.

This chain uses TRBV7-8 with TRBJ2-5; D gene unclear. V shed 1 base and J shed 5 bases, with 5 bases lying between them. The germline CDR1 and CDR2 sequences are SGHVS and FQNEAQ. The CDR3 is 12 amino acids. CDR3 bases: TGTGCCAGCAGCTTAGTCAGGGAGACCCAGTACTTC. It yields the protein CASSLVRETQYF.

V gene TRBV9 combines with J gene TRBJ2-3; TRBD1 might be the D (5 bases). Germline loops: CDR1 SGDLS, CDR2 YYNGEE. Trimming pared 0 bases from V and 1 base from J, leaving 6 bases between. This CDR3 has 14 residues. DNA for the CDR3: TGTGCCAGCAGCGTAGGACAGCGCACAGATACGCAGTATTTT. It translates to CASSVGQRTDTQYF.

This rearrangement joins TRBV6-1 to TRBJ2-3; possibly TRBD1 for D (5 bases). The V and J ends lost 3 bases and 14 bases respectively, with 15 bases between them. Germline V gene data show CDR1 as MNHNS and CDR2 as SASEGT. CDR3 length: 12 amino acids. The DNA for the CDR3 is TGTGCCAGCAGTGACTTGGGGCCGTTTTTGTATTTT. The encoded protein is CASSDLGPFLYF.

CDR3 loop: CASSGPGQNYGYTF. The CDR3 DNA reads TGTGCCAGCAGTGGTCCGGGACAGAACTATGGCTACACCTTC. This chain uses TRBV2 with TRBJ1-2, with TRBD1 matching over 7 bases. This CDR3 region has 14 residues. CDR1 and CDR2 (germline): SNHLY, FYNNEI. J lost 2 bases, V lost 4 bases, and 4 bases had no gene match.

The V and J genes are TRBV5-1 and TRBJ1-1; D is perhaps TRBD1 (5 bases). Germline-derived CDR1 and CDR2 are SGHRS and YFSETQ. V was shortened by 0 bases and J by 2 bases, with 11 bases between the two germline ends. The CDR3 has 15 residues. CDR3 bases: TGCGCCAGCAGCTTGGCCGGGGGGTTAAACACTGAAGCTTTCTTT. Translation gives CASSLAGGLNTEAFF.